This TCR beta chain was observed in a study of monozygotic twins with inflammatory bowel disease. TCRdb re-called the 5' RACE reads and shows each CDR3 protein once, DNA omitted. Its table records some 330,000 distinct CDR3 sequences. Germline values: CDR1 DFQATT, CDR2 SNEGSKA (reference sequence). The length of the CDR3 is 13 residues. The sequence derives from a human donor with ulcerative colitis or Crohn's disease, or a healthy co-twin of an affected twin (not recorded which). The sequencing sample was made of blood. The J gene is TRBJ2-1, the V gene TRBV20-1; TCRdb picks TRBD1, but there is no DNA to check that call. The CDR3 loop reads CSARGDVRDEQFF.